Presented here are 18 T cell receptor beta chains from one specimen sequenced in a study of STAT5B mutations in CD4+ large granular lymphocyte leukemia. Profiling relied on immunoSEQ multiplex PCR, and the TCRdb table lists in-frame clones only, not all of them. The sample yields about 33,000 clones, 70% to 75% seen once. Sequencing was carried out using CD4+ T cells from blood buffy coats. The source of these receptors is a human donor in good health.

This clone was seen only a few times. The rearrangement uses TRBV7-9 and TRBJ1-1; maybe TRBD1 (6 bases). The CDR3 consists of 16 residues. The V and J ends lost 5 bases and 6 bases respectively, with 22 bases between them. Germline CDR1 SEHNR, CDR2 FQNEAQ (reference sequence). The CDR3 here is CASSPTRTVGGSEAFF. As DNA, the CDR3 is TGTGCCAGCAGCCCAACGCGGACAGTAGGGGGGTCTGAAGCTTTCTTT.

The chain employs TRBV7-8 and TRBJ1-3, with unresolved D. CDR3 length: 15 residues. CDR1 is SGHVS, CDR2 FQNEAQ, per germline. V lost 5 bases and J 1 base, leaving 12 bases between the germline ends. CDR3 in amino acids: CASSHRAESGNTIYF. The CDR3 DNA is TGTGCCAGCAGCCATCGGGCGGAGTCTGGAAACACCATATATTTT.

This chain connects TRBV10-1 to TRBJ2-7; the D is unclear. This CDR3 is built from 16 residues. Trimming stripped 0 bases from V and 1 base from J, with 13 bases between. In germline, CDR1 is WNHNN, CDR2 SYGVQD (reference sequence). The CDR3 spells CASSESTVGLSYEQYF. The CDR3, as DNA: TGCGCCAGCAGTGAGTCGACCGTGGGGTTATCCTACGAGCAGTACTTC.

The CDR3 DNA reads as TGTGCCAGCAGCTCCTTTATAAGCTCCTATAATTCACCCCTCCACTTT. This codes for CASSSFISSYNSPLHF. J is TRBJ1-6 and V is TRBV5-4; D is unresolved. The germline V gene encodes CDR1 SGHNT and CDR2 YYREEE (reference sequence). V lost 3 bases and J 0 bases, leaving 10 bases between the germline ends. The CDR3 sequence is 16 residues long. Supplemented by reference TRBV5-4 and TRBJ1-6, the full variable domain reads ETGVTQSPTHLIKTRGQQVTLRCSSQSGHNTVSWYQQALGQGPQFIFQYYREEENGRGNFPPRFSGLQFPNYSSELNVNALELDDSALYLCASSSFISSYNSPLHFGNGTRLTVT.

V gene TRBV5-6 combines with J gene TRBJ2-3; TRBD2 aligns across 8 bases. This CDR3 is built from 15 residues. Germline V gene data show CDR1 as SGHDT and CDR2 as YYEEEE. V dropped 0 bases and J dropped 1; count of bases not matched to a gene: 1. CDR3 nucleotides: TGTGCCAGCAGCTTGGTGCGGGGGGGCACAGATACGCAGTATTTT. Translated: CASSLVRGGTDTQYF.

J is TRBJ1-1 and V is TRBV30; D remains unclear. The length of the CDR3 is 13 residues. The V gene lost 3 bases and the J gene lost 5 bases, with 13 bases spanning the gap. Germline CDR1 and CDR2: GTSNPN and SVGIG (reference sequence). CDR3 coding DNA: TGTGCCTGGAGGGGATTCTTTGGGACTGAAGCTTTCTTT. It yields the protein CAWRGFFGTEAFF. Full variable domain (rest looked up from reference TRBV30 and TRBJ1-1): SQTIHQWPATLVQPVGSPLSLECTVEGTSNPNLYWYRQAAGRGLQLLFYSVGIGQISSEVPQNLSASRPQDRQFILSSKKLLLSDSGFYLCAWRGFFGTEAFFGQGTRLTVV.

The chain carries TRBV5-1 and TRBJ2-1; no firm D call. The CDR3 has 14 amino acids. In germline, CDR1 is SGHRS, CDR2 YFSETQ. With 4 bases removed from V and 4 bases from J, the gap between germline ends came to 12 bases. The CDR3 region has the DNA TGCGCCAGCAGCCTCTACGAAGGTTACAATGAGCAGTTCTTC. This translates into CASSLYEGYNEQFF.

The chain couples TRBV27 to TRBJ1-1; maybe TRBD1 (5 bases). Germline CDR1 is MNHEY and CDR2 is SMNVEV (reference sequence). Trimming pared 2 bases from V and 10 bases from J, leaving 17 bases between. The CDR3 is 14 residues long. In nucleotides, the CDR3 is TGTGCCAGCAGTTTAATGGCGAGGGGACGAGTAGCTTTCTTT. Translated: CASSLMARGRVAFF.

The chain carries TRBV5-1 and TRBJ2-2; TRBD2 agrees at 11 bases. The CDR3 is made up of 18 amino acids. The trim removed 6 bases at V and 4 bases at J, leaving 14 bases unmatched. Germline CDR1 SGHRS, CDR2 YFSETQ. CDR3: CASTQTSGGFLGTGELFF. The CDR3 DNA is TGCGCCAGCACGCAAACTAGCGGGGGATTTCTGGGCACCGGGGAGCTGTTTTTT. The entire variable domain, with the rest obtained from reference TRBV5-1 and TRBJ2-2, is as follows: KAGVTQTPRYLIKTRGQQVTLSCSPISGHRSVSWYQQTPGQGLQFLFEYFSETQRNKGNFPGRFSGRQFSNSRSEMNVSTLELGDSALYLCASTQTSGGFLGTGELFFGEGSRLTVL.

CDR3 nucleotide sequence: TGTGCCAGCAGCCGGGCGCGACAGTTTATGACCTACGAGCAGTACTTC. Its protein product is CASSRARQFMTYEQYF. The V call is TRBV2, the J call TRBJ2-7; perhaps TRBD1 as D (5 bases). The V end was cut by 6 bases, the J end by 2 bases, with 20 bases between. Germline values: CDR1 SNHLY, CDR2 FYNNEI. The length of the CDR3 is 16 residues.

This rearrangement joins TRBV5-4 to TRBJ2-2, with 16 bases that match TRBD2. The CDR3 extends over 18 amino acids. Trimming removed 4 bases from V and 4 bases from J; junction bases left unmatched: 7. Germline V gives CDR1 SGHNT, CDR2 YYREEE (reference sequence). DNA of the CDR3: TGTGCCAGCAGCCCGGGACTAGCGGGAGGGCGGGGCACCGGGGAGCTGTTTTTT. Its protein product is CASSPGLAGGRGTGELFF.

The CDR3 loop reads CASSPGTGGYNEQFF. Written as DNA, the CDR3 is TGTGCCAGCAGCCCCGGGACAGGGGGCTACAATGAGCAGTTCTTC. The genes are TRBV11-3 and TRBJ2-1, with TRBD1 identical over 11 bases. Germline V lookup: CDR1 SGHNT, CDR2 YENEEA. The CDR3 spans 15 residues. The V and J ends lost 5 bases and 3 bases, in that order; junction bases with no gene match: 3.

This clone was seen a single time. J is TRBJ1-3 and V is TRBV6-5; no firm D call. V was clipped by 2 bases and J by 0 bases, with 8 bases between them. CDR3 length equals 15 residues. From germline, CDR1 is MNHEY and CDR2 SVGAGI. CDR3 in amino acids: CASSYDRFSGNTIYF. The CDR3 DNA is TGTGCCAGCAGTTACGATAGGTTCTCTGGAAACACCATATATTTT.

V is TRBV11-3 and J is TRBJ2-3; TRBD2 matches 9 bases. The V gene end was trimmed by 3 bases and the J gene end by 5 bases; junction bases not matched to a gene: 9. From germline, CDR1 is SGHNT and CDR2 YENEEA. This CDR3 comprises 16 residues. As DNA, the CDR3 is TGTGCCAGCAGCTTCCGGGGCGGGAGGGCCGGAGATACGCAGTATTTT. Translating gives CASSFRGGRAGDTQYF. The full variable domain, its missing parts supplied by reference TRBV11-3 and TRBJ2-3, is EAGVVQSPRYKIIEKKQPVAFWCNPISGHNTLYWYLQNLGQGPELLIRYENEEAVDDSQLPKDRFSAERLKGVDSTLKIQPAELGDSAVYLCASSFRGGRAGDTQYFGPGTRLTVL.

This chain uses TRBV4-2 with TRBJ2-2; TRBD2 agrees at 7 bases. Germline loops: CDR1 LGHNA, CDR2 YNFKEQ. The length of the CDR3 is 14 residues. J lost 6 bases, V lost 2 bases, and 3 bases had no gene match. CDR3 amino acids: CASSQTGLAGELFF. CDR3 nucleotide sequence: TGTGCCAGCAGCCAAACTGGACTAGCCGGGGAGCTGTTTTTT.

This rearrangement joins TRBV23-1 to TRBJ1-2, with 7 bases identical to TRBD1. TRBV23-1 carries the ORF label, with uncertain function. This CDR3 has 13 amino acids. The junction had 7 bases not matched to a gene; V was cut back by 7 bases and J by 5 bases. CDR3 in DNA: TGCGCCAGCAACCCGGACAGGTCTTATGGCTACACCTTC. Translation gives CASNPDRSYGYTF.

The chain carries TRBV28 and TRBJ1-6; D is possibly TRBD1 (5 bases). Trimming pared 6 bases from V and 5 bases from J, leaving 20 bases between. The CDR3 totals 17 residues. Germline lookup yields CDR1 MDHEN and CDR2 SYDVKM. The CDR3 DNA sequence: TGTGCCAGCAGCCTTCGGAGTCAGGGTTACCATAATTCACCCCTCCACTTT. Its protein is CASSLRSQGYHNSPLHF.

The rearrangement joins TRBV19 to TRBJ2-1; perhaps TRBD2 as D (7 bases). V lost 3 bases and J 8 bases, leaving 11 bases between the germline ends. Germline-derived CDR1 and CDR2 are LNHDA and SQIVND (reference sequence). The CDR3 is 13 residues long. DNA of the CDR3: TGTGCCAGTAGTATCCGGGGGGCGGATGAGCAGTTCTTC. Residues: CASSIRGADEQFF.